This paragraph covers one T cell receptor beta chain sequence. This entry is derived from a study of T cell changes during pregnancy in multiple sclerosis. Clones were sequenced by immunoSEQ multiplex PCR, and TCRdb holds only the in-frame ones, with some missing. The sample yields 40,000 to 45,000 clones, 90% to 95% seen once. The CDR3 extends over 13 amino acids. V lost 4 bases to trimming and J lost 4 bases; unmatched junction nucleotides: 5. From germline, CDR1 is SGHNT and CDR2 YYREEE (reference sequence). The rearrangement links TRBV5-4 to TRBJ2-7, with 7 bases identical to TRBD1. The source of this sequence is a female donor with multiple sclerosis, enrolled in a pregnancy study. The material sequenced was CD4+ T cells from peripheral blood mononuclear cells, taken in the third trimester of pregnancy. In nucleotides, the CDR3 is TGTGCCAGCAGCCCGGGGACAGTATACGAGCAGTACTTC. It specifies CASSPGTVYEQYF.